The present TCR beta chain was sequenced within a study of control samples from healthy donors and cancer patients. Measured with immunoSEQ multiplex PCR; TCRdb has only the in-frame clones, and not every one. The sample carries about 140,000 clones, roughly 92% recorded once. This TCR was recovered from a man between 25 and 39 years old in good health. The sequenced material came from blood.

The CDR3 here is CASSVAGSSSYEQYF. The DNA for the CDR3 is TGTGCCAGCAGTGTAGCGGGGTCGAGCTCCTACGAGCAGTACTTC. This chain uses TRBV28 with TRBJ2-7; TRBD2 matches 8 bases. This CDR3 has 15 amino acids. V gave up 5 bases and J gave up 0 bases; unmatched junction bases: 6. The germline V gene encodes CDR1 MDHEN and CDR2 SYDVKM.